Listed below are T cell receptor beta chains from one sample, sequenced in a study of cytomegalovirus exposure and HLA in healthy donors. Sequencing was performed with immunoSEQ multiplex PCR; in TCRdb, only in-frame clones are kept and a portion is missing. The sample consists of about 140,000 clones, about 66% of them appearing once. The source material was PBMCs. These receptors came from a male donor in good health and CMV-seronegative. CDR3s include the opening cysteine and the closing phenylalanine or tryptophan. The D gene is left open where the match is weak. Clone size is shown for a subset of rows, as once, few, many or a class of expanded clone.

clone_size	v_call	j_call	d_call	cdr3_nt	cdr3_aa
NA	TRBV7-9	TRBJ2-2	NA	TGTGCCAGCAGCTTAGAACCAGGGAACACCGGGGAGCTGTTTTTT	CASSLEPGNTGELFF
once	TRBV7-2	TRBJ1-5	NA	TGTGCCAGCAGCTTAGGTAGGGGTCAGCCCCAGCATTTT	CASSLGRGQPQHF
NA	TRBV7-2	TRBJ2-7	TRBD1	TGTGCCAGCAGCCGAGACAGGGGGAGTTCCGAGCAGTACTTC	CASSRDRGSSEQYF
few	TRBV29-1	TRBJ1-1	NA	TGCAGCGTCATAAACCAGGTGGGGGCAGCGACTGAAGCTTTCTTT	CSVINQVGAATEAFF
NA	TRBV13	TRBJ2-4	NA	TGTGCCAGCAGCTTAATTACCAAAAACATTCAGTACTTC	CASSLITKNIQYF
few	TRBV7-3	TRBJ1-1	TRBD1	TGTGCCAGCAGCCCACAACCAGGGGGCACTGAAGCTTTCTTT	CASSPQPGGTEAFF
NA	TRBV19	TRBJ1-1	NA	TGTGCCAGTAGTATCGGGGGGATTGAAGCTTTCTTT	CASSIGGIEAFF
few	TRBV5-1	TRBJ1-4	TRBD1	TGCGCCAGCACCAAGTGGGGACAGGATAATGAAAAACTGTTTTTT	CASTKWGQDNEKLFF
NA	TRBV5-1	TRBJ1-2	NA	TGCGCCAGCAGCTTGGTAGAGGTTCGGTATGGCTACACCTTC	CASSLVEVRYGYTF
few	TRBV5-4	TRBJ1-4	NA	TGTGCCAGCAGCACTGGACAGTCAACTAATGAAAAACTGTTTTTT	CASSTGQSTNEKLFF
NA	TRBV28	TRBJ2-3	TRBD2	TGTGCCAGCAGCCCCCTTCTAGCGGGGGGTTTAGATACGCAGTATTTT	CASSPLLAGGLDTQYF
NA	TRBV25-1	TRBJ1-2	NA	TGTGCCAGCAGTGAAATGGGGGCCGATGGCTACACCTTC	CASSEMGADGYTF
NA	TRBV5-6	TRBJ2-3	TRBD1	TGTGCCAGCAGCTCACCCAAGGACAGGGCTCCAGATACGCAGTATTTT	CASSSPKDRAPDTQYF
once	TRBV5-4	TRBJ1-1	TRBD1	TGTGCCAGCAGTACCGGGACAGGGGCGGTGAACACTGAAGCTTTCTTT	CASSTGTGAVNTEAFF
NA	TRBV5-4	TRBJ2-3	NA	TGTGCCAGCAGCTTTACGGGCACAGATACGCAGTATTTT	CASSFTGTDTQYF
NA	TRBV12-5	TRBJ2-2	NA	TGTGCTAGTGGTCCAGGGACATTTAACACCGGGGAGCTGTTTTTT	CASGPGTFNTGELFF
NA	TRBV2	TRBJ1-1	NA	TGTGCCAGCAGCGTGGAGGGTGGCACTGAAGCTTTCTTT	CASSVEGGTEAFF
NA	TRBV7-3	TRBJ1-3	NA	TGCGCCAGCAGCCAAGAGGGAGGGGTACTGGGAAACACCATATATTTT	CASSQEGGVLGNTIYF
few	TRBV7-9	TRBJ2-5	TRBD1	TGTGCCAGCAGCTCTTTGGACCGGGACAGGGGGCAAGAGACCCAGTACTTC	CASSSLDRDRGQETQYF
NA	TRBV7-9	TRBJ2-5	TRBD1	TGTGCCAGCAGCTCACAGGGGAGAGAGACCCAGTACTTC	CASSSQGRETQYF
NA	TRBV5-4	TRBJ2-3	TRBD2	TGTGCCAGCAGCCCGAAGGGACTAGCGGGGGGCACAGATACGCAGTATTTT	CASSPKGLAGGTDTQYF
few	TRBV18	TRBJ1-2	NA	TGTGCCAGCTCCCAAGGGGGAAACTATGGCTACACCTTC	CASSQGGNYGYTF
NA	TRBV18	TRBJ1-4	NA	TGTGCCAGCTCACCCAGGGCCACTAATGAAAAACTGTTTTTT	CASSPRATNEKLFF
few	TRBV7-8	TRBJ2-5	TRBD2	TGTGCCAGCAGCTGGACTAGGGTTGTCAGGAGCCAAGAGACCCAGTACTTC	CASSWTRVVRSQETQYF
NA	TRBV28	TRBJ1-5	NA	TGTGCCAGCGATACCCCCTACAGGGATCAGCCCCAGCATTTT	CASDTPYRDQPQHF
NA	TRBV30	TRBJ1-2	TRBD1	TGTGCCTGGGGCACGGGACAGGGAAGTGGCTACACCTTC	CAWGTGQGSGYTF
NA	TRBV5-1	TRBJ1-6	NA	TGCGCCAGCAGCTTGTCTACCACAGTCCATAATTCACCCCTCCACTTT	CASSLSTTVHNSPLHF
NA	TRBV9	TRBJ2-7	NA	TGTGCCAGCAGCGTAGAGGGGTACGAGCAGTACTTC	CASSVEGYEQYF
NA	TRBV7-2	TRBJ2-1	TRBD1	TGTGCCAGCAGCTCCGGACAGGGACTCTACAATGAGCAGTTCTTC	CASSSGQGLYNEQFF
many	TRBV6-5	TRBJ1-6	NA	TGTGCCAGCAGTTTCGGACAGTTTAATTCACCCCTCCACTTT	CASSFGQFNSPLHF
NA	TRBV6-1	TRBJ2-3	NA	TGTGCCAGCAGTGAAAGGGGGAGAAGCACAGATACGCAGTATTTT	CASSERGRSTDTQYF
many	TRBV5-4	TRBJ2-7	TRBD2	TGTGCCAGCAGCTTGTTGAACGGGGGGACTTACGAGCAGTACTTC	CASSLLNGGTYEQYF
once	TRBV29-1	TRBJ1-2	TRBD1	TGCAGCGTTTCCGGGACAGAAGTTAACTATGGCTACACCTTC	CSVSGTEVNYGYTF